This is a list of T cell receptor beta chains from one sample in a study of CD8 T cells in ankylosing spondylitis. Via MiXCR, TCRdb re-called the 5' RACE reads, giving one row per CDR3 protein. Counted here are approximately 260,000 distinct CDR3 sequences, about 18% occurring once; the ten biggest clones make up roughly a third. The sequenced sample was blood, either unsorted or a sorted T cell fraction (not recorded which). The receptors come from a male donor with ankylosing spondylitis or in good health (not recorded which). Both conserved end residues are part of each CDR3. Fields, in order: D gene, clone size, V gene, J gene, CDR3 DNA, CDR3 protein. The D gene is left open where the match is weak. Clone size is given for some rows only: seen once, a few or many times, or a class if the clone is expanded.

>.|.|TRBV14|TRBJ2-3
TGTGCCAGCAGCCAAGTGGGCGAGGGGGATACGCAGTATTTT
CASSQVGEGDTQYF
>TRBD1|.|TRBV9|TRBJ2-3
TGTGCCAGCAGCGTTTGGGGGGACAGGGGGCGAGGCACAGATACGCAGTATTTT
CASSVWGDRGRGTDTQYF
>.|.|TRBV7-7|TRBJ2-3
TGTGCTAGCAGCACGGACAGCACAGATACGCAGTATTTT
CASSTDSTDTQYF
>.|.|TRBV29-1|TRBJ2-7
TGCAGCGTTGGCCCAGGGGCTGGGTACGAGCAGTACTTC
CSVGPGAGYEQYF
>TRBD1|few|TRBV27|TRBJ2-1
TGTGCCAGCAGTTTAAGCGACAGGGGTTACGTTAATGAGCAGTTCTTC
CASSLSDRGYVNEQFF
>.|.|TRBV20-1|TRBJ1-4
TGCAGTGCTAGAGATTTCGGTTTACTCGGTGAAAAACTGTTTTTT
CSARDFGLLGEKLFF
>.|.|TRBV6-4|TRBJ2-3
TGTGCCAGCAGTTCGTGGGAGACAGATACGCAGTATTTT
CASSSWETDTQYF
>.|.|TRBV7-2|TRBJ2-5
TGTGCCAGCAGCTTAGTCAGGGAACAAGAGACCCAGTACTTC
CASSLVREQETQYF
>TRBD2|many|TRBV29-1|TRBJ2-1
TGCAGCGTCGCCACTAGCGGCTCCTACAATGAGCAGTTCTTC
CSVATSGSYNEQFF
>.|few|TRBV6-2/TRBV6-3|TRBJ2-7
TGTGCCAGCAGTTACGGTCTGGGCTACGAGCAGTACTTC
CASSYGLGYEQYF
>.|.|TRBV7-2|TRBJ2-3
TGTGCCAGCAGCTTAGGGGGGGCGGATACAGATACGCAGTATTTT
CASSLGGADTDTQYF
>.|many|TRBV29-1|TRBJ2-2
TGCAGCGTTGCAGGGAACACCGGGGAGCTGTTTTTT
CSVAGNTGELFF
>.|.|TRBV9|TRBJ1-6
TGTGCCAGCAGCGTATTGAATGATTCACCCCTCCACTTT
CASSVLNDSPLHF
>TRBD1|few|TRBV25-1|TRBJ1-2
TGTGCCAGCAGTTCTCAGACAGGGCTTGGCTATGGCTACACCTTC
CASSSQTGLGYGYTF
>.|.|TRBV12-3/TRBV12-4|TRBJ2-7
TGTGCCAGCAGCCGACACGGGGGAGCCTACGAGCAGTACTTC
CASSRHGGAYEQYF
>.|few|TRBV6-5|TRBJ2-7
TGTGCCAGCAGTTACTCTAGAGGGGGGTCCGAGCAGTACTTC
CASSYSRGGSEQYF
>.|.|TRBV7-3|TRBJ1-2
TGTGCCAGCAGCCCCTCGGTGGGGAGTAACTATGGCTACACCTTC
CASSPSVGSNYGYTF
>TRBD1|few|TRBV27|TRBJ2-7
TGTGCCAGCAGAACCGGGACAGGGGTTCGAGAGCAGTACTTC
CASRTGTGVREQYF
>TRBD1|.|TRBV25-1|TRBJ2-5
TGTGCCAGCAGTGAAGAGGGACAGGGGATGGAAGAGACCCAGTACTTC
CASSEEGQGMEETQYF
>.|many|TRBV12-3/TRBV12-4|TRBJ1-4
TGTGCCAGCAGTCAGGTCGAGGGGGAAAAACTGTTTTTT
CASSQVEGEKLFF
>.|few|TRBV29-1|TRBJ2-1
TGCAGCGTTGAAGGGACAGGAGGGCCTGGGGTCAATGAGCAGTTCTTC
CSVEGTGGPGVNEQFF